The clone carrying this T cell receptor (beta chain) was detected many times. Its antigen is as yet unknown. The data belong to a study of T-cell reconstitution after alpha-beta-depleted transplantation in children. Construction of the TCRbeta library involved unique molecular identifiers. A single record per CDR3 protein comes from TCRdb applying MiXCR to the PCR reads. The sample yields 140,000 or so distinct CDR3 sequences, 7.5% to 9% seen once. Findings and caveats of the study: Most T-cell counts and diversity one year after the transplant came from T cells that were newly produced.

CDR1 and CDR2 from the germline V gene are DFQATT and SNEGSKA (reference sequence). This CDR3 is 13 amino acids long. Trimming removed 5 bases from V and 5 bases from J, with 15 bases in between. The chain employs TRBV20-1 and TRBJ2-5, with D possibly matching TRBD1 (5 bases). This clonotype was sampled from a female patient aged 2-15 years who had a stem cell transplant for congenital amegakaryocytic thrombocytopenia, so the T cells may come from the graft donor. The sequencing here drew on PBMCs, mostly from graft donor cells, taken 180 days after TCRalphabeta/CD19-depleted stem cell transplant. CDR3 nucleotide sequence: TGCAGTGCTCCCCCAGGGCTCGAGGAGACCCAGTACTTC. Protein product: CSAPPGLEETQYF.